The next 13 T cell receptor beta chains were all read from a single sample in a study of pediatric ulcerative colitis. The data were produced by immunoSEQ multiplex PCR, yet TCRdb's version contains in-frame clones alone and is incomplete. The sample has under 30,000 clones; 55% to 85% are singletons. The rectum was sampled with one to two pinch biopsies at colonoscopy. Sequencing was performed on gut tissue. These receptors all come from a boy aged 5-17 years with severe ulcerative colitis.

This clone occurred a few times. This CDR3 is CASSSYGSFFSYEQYF. The CDR3 DNA sequence: TGTGCCAGCAGCTCCTACGGGAGCTTCTTTTCCTACGAGCAGTACTTC. The chain recombines TRBV5-6 with TRBJ2-7, with a possible D match to TRBD2 (6 bases). The CDR3 length is 16 residues. Trimming removed 3 bases from V and 1 base from J, with 17 bases in between. CDR1 is SGHDT, CDR2 YYEEEE, per germline.

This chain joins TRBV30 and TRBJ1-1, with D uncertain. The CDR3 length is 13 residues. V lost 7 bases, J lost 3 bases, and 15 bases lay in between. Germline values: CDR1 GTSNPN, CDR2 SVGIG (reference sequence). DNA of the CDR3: TGTGCCTCTTACCCTGGGAGGGACACTGAAGCTTTCTTT. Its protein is CASYPGRDTEAFF.

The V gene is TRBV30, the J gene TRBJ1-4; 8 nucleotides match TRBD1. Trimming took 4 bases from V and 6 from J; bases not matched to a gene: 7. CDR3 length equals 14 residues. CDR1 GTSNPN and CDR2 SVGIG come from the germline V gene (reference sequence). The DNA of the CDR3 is TGTGCCTGGAACCCGGGACAGGCGTATGAAAAACTGTTTTTT. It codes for CAWNPGQAYEKLFF.

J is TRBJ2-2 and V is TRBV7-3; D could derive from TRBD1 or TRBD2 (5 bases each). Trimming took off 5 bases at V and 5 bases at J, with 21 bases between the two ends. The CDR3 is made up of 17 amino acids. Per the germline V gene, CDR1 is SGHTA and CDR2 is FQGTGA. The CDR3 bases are TGTGCCAGCAGCGCCCGGGGCTTACCAAACTATACCGGGGAGCTGTTTTTT. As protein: CASSARGLPNYTGELFF.

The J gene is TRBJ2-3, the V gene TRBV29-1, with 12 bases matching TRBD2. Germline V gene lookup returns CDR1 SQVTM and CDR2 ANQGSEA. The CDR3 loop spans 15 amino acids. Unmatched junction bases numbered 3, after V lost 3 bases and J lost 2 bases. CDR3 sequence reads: CSVDASGRATDTQYF. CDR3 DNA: TGCAGCGTTGATGCTAGCGGGAGGGCCACAGATACGCAGTATTTT.

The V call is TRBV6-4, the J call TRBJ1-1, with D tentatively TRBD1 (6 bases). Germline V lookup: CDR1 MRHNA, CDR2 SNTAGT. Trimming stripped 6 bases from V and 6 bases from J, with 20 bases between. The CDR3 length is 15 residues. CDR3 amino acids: CASSQETGVMAEAFF. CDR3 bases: TGTGCCAGCAGCCAAGAGACAGGTGTAATGGCTGAAGCTTTCTTT.

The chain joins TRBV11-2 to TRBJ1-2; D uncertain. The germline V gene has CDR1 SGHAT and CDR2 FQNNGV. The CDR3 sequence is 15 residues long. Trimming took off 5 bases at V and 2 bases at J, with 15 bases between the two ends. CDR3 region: CASSGPLLGNYGYTF. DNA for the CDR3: TGTGCCAGCAGCGGCCCCCTTCTGGGAAACTATGGCTACACCTTC.

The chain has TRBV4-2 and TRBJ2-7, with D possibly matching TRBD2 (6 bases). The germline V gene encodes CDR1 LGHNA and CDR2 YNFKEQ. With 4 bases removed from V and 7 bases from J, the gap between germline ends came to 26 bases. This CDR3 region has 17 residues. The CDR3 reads CASSRNPEGTGDKEQYF. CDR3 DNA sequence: TGTGCCAGCAGCCGGAACCCGGAGGGGACGGGAGACAAAGAGCAGTACTTC.

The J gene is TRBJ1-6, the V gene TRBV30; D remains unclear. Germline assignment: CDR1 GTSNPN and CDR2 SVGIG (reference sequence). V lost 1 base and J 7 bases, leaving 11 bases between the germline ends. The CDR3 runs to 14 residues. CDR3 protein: CAWSDAGRNSPLHF. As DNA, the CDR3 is TGTGCCTGGAGTGATGCAGGACGGAATTCACCCCTCCACTTT. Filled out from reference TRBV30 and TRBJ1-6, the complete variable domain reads SQTIHQWPATLVQPVGSPLSLECTVEGTSNPNLYWYRQAAGRGLQLLFYSVGIGQISSEVPQNLSASRPQDRQFILSSKKLLLSDSGFYLCAWSDAGRNSPLHFGNGTRLTVT.

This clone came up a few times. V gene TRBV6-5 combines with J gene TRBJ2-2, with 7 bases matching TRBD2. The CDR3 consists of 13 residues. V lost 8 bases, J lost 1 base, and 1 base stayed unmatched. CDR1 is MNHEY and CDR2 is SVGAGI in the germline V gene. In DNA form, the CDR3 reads TGTGCCAGCGGGAGGGAGAACACCGGGGAGCTGTTTTTT. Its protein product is CASGRENTGELFF.

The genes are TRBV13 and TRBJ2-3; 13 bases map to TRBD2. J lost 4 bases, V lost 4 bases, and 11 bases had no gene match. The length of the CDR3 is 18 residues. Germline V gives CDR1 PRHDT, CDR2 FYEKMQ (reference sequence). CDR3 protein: CASSSPRTSGSFPDTQYF. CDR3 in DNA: TGTGCCAGCAGCTCCCCCCGGACTAGCGGGAGTTTCCCAGATACGCAGTATTTT.

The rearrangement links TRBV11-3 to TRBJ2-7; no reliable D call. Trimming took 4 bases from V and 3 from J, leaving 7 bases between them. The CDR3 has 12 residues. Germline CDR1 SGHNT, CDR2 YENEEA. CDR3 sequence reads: CASSSNVYEQYF. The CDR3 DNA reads TGTGCCAGCAGCTCCAACGTCTACGAGCAGTACTTC.

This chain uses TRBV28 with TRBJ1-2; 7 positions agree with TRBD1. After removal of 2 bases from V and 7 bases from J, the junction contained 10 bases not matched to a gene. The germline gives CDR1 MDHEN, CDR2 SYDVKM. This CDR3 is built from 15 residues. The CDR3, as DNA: TGTGCCAGCAGTTTACCACAATCAACAGGGGTTGGCTACACCTTC. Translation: CASSLPQSTGVGYTF.